The 21 T cell receptor beta chains given below trace back to one sample, sequenced in a study of T-cell memory formation after mild COVID-19. TCRdb recomputed calls from the 5' RACE reads with MiXCR, one row per CDR3 protein. In the table there are 400,000 to 500,000 distinct CDR3 sequences, 15% to 20% of which are singletons. The specimen was PBMCs or a T cell subset sorted from them (not recorded which). The receptors derive from an adult woman who had mild COVID-19 (a few samples of this study predate the infection). Cell type and time point are not known.

This clonotype was picked up many times. The rearrangement uses TRBV7-9 and TRBJ1-2, with D unresolved. Germline V lookup: CDR1 SEHNR, CDR2 FQNEAQ (reference sequence). The CDR3 sequence is 13 residues long. The V end was cut by 5 bases, the J end by 6 bases, with 13 bases between. The CDR3 loop is CASSGAGSHGYTF. In DNA form, the CDR3 reads TGTGCCAGCAGCGGCGCCGGGTCTCATGGCTACACCTTC.

This clonotype was detected a few times. The chain joins TRBV30 to TRBJ1-1; 7 bases map to TRBD1. The germline V gene encodes CDR1 GTSNPN and CDR2 SVGIG (reference sequence). The V segment lost 3 bases and the J segment 5 bases; nucleotides outside the gene matches: 9. The CDR3 is made up of 14 amino acids. CDR3 sequence: CAWRPFPGGTEAFF. CDR3 nucleotides: TGTGCCTGGAGGCCATTCCCAGGGGGGACTGAAGCTTTCTTT.

The gene calls are TRBV7-3 and TRBJ2-2; D assignment may be TRBD1 or TRBD2 (5 bases each). V was shortened by 6 bases and J by 1 base, with 15 bases between the two germline ends. Germline V gene sequence: CDR1 SGHTA, CDR2 FQGTGA. This CDR3 is 16 amino acids long. The CDR3 region is CASSLGVGRNTGELFF. Written as DNA, the CDR3 is TGTGCCAGCAGTCTGGGGGTGGGGCGGAACACCGGGGAGCTGTTTTTT.

Regarding this clonotype: One end of the junction does not line up with germline, which may come from a read error. As DNA, the CDR3 is TGCAGTGCCAGAGATACCTCAGGACCAGCCTATCCGTTCTTC. This translates into CSARDTSGPAYPFF. The V gene is TRBV20-1, the J gene TRBJ2-1; D uncertain. CDR3 length equals 14 residues. CDR1 is DFQATT and CDR2 is SNEGSKA in the germline V gene (reference sequence).

The chain couples TRBV6-5 to TRBJ2-1; possibly TRBD1 for D (6 bases). V was clipped by 2 bases and J by 5 bases, with 13 bases between them. CDR1 is MNHEY, CDR2 SVGAGI, per germline. CDR3 length equals 15 residues. The CDR3 region is CASSYRRGRDNEQFF. DNA of the CDR3: TGTGCCAGCAGTTACCGCAGGGGAAGGGACAATGAGCAGTTCTTC.

CDR3 region: CASSQPPGQGDTEAFF. CDR3 DNA sequence: TGTGCCAGCAGCCAGCCTCCGGGACAGGGGGACACTGAAGCTTTCTTT. This chain links TRBV4-2 with TRBJ1-1, with 11 bases that match TRBD1. Per germline, CDR1 LGHNA and CDR2 YNFKEQ. The CDR3 contains 16 residues. The trim removed 3 bases at V and 3 bases at J, leaving 6 bases unmatched.

This clonotype has a handful of counts. The rearrangement links TRBV29-1 to TRBJ2-3; D possibly uses TRBD1 or TRBD2 (5 bases each). The CDR3 loop spans 14 amino acids. CDR1 is SQVTM, CDR2 ANQGSEA, per germline. Deletions cut 6 bases from V and 2 bases from J, with 15 bases between. The DNA for the CDR3 is TGCAGCGTGACGACTGGGGGTTACACAGATACGCAGTATTTT. Amino acid sequence: CSVTTGGYTDTQYF.

This clonotype turned up a few times. This chain joins TRBV27 and TRBJ2-2; 7 bases are shared with TRBD2. The V gene's germline CDR1 is MNHEY and CDR2 SMNVEV (reference sequence). The length of the CDR3 is 17 residues. V lost 6 bases and J lost 5; bases outside the gene matches: 15. The CDR3 sequence: CASSPAVGPSGTGELFF. The DNA for the CDR3 is TGTGCCAGCAGCCCGGCCGTGGGTCCTAGCGGAACCGGGGAGCTGTTTTTT.

The chain recombines TRBV12-3 or TRBV12-4 with TRBJ1-6, with 10 bases lining up with TRBD1. V shed 8 bases, J shed 9 bases, and the junction held 7 bases outside the gene matches. The CDR3 totals 14 residues. The CDR3 loop reads CASRGQGWTSPLHF. The CDR3 DNA reads TGTGCCAGCCGGGGACAGGGGTGGACTTCACCCCTCCACTTT.

The chain is built from TRBV4-1 and TRBJ2-3, with TRBD2 matching 10 bases. This CDR3 is built from 15 residues. V shed 1 base and J 5 bases; nucleotides not matched to a gene: 3. Germline V gives CDR1 MGHRA, CDR2 YSYEKL. The CDR3 is CASSQASGGRDTQYF. The CDR3, as DNA: TGCGCCAGCAGCCAAGCTAGCGGGGGACGAGATACGCAGTATTTT.

This clonotype was found a few times. The chain employs TRBV9 and TRBJ1-1; 7 bases agree with TRBD1. CDR3 length: 14 amino acids. The germline CDR1 and CDR2 sequences are SGDLS and YYNGEE. V dropped 3 bases and J dropped 5; count of bases not matched to a gene: 7. The DNA for the CDR3 is TGTGCCAGCAGCGCGCGACAGGGTGTAACTGAAGCTTTCTTT. The encoded protein is CASSARQGVTEAFF.

This chain joins TRBV7-2 and TRBJ2-2; TRBD2 agrees at 11 bases. J lost 5 bases, V lost 5 bases, and 16 bases had no gene match. Germline values: CDR1 SGHTA, CDR2 FQGNSA. This CDR3 is 19 amino acids long. Here the CDR3 DNA reads TGTGCCAGCAGCCCCCGGGGCATGACTACTAGCGGGGGAACCGGGGAGCTGTTTTTT. It codes for CASSPRGMTTSGGTGELFF.

The rearrangement uses TRBV7-6 and TRBJ1-2; possibly TRBD1 for D (5 bases). Trimming shortened V by 4 bases and J by 2 bases, and 8 bases separated the two germline ends. The CDR3 length is 13 residues. In germline, CDR1 is SGHVS, CDR2 FNYEAQ. Here the CDR3 DNA reads TGTGCCAGCAGCTCAGGGAACAACTATGGCTACACCTTC. As protein: CASSSGNNYGYTF.

This clonotype has only a few counts. The genes are TRBV6-2 or TRBV6-3 and TRBJ2-1, with 11 bases fitting TRBD2. Germline CDR1 and CDR2: MNHEY and SVGEGT. The CDR3 spans 15 residues. V was pared by 3 bases and J by 9 bases, with 7 bases of the junction left unmatched. CDR3 region: CASSYVAGGLSEQFF. The CDR3 bases are TGTGCCAGCAGTTATGTAGCGGGAGGGCTAAGTGAGCAGTTCTTC.

V is TRBV5-1 and J is TRBJ1-2; 9 bases agree with TRBD1. The CDR3 sequence is 14 residues long. Germline loops: CDR1 SGHRS, CDR2 YFSETQ. V shed 1 base and J 4 bases; nucleotides not matched to a gene: 2. The CDR3 region is CASSLPDRGYGYTF. CDR3 bases: TGCGCCAGCAGCTTGCCGGACAGGGGCTATGGCTACACCTTC.

This clonotype was counted only a few times. The V gene is TRBV25-1, the J gene TRBJ2-7; D is undetermined. V was clipped by 5 bases and J by 5 bases, with 7 bases between them. CDR3 length: 11 amino acids. CDR1 MGHDK and CDR2 SYGVNS come from the germline V gene. The chain's CDR3 is CASSWWNEQYF. CDR3 nucleotides: TGTGCCAGCAGTTGGTGGAACGAGCAGTACTTC.

This sequence joins TRBV3-1 and TRBJ1-2; D may be TRBD1 (5 bases). V lost 0 bases, J lost 3 bases, and 11 bases lay in between. Germline V lookup: CDR1 LGHDT, CDR2 YNNKEL (reference sequence). The CDR3 is 15 residues long. The CDR3 DNA follows: TGTGCCAGCAGCCAAGATTACGGGGGTGACTATGGCTACACCTTC. It codes for CASSQDYGGDYGYTF.

This clonotype was observed a handful of times. CDR3: CAWSRDRTNTGELFF. The CDR3 DNA reads TGTGCCTGGAGTCGAGACAGAACGAACACCGGGGAGCTGTTTTTT. This chain joins TRBV30 and TRBJ2-2, with D tentatively TRBD1 (5 bases). V lost 2 bases and J lost 0, with 10 bases in between. Germline CDR1 reads GTSNPN; CDR2 reads SVGIG (reference sequence). There are 15 residues in the CDR3.

This clonotype was picked up a small number of times. The chain combines TRBV15 with TRBJ2-1; D possibly corresponds to TRBD2 (6 bases). Germline-derived CDR1 and CDR2 are LNHNV and YYDKDF (reference sequence). The V end was cut by 9 bases, the J end by 2 bases, with 17 bases between. The CDR3 covers 15 residues. The CDR3 DNA reads TGTGCCACTCAGGGACTCGGGGTCCCCTACAATGAGCAGTTCTTC. Its protein product is CATQGLGVPYNEQFF.

V usage is TRBV9 and J usage is TRBJ2-7; maybe TRBD1 (5 bases). Germline V gene lookup returns CDR1 SGDLS and CDR2 YYNGEE. The V end lost 3 bases, the J end lost 2 bases, and 12 bases lay between the germline ends. This CDR3 region has 14 residues. The CDR3 region is CASSAGRSTYEQYF. The DNA for the CDR3 is TGTGCCAGCAGCGCAGGGCGCTCAACCTACGAGCAGTACTTC.

CDR3 region: CSVVMDGRLAGWQFF. CDR3 DNA: TGCAGCGTTGTCATGGATGGTCGTCTAGCGGGATGGCAGTTCTTC. The gene calls are TRBV29-1 and TRBJ2-1, with TRBD2 matching over 9 bases. This CDR3 is 15 amino acids long. V shed 4 bases and J 12 bases; nucleotides not matched to a gene: 16. Germline values: CDR1 SQVTM, CDR2 ANQGSEA.